A single sample is the source of the 9 T cell receptor beta chains below, sequenced in a study of CD8 T cells in Susac syndrome. Reverse transcription of about 0.45 to 1 ug RNA was carried out with random hexamers. TCRdb re-analysed the immunoSEQ multiplex PCR reads in MiXCR, keeping a single row per CDR3 protein. The top ten clones hold approximately 0.12% of a sample with about 430,000 distinct CDR3 sequences, roughly 85% of them seen once. The sample taken for sequencing was CD8+ T cells from PBMCs. The receptor set was obtained from a human donor with multiple sclerosis.

This clonotype is a singleton in its sample. This chain links TRBV7-9 with TRBJ1-1, with TRBD1 matching 10 bases. Unmatched junction bases numbered 6, after V lost 5 bases and J lost 3 bases. Germline V lookup: CDR1 SEHNR, CDR2 FQNEAQ (reference sequence). The CDR3 is 15 amino acids. The CDR3 loop is CASSATDRGYTEAFF. In nucleotides, the CDR3 is TGTGCCAGCAGCGCGACGGACAGGGGGTACACTGAAGCTTTCTTT.

V and J are TRBV10-1 and TRBJ2-3; no clear D. Germline CDR1 reads WNHNN; CDR2 reads SYGVQD (reference sequence). Between the trimmed V and J ends, which lost 4 bases and 1 base, there was a span of 9 bases. The CDR3 has 14 residues. The CDR3 nucleotides are TGCGCCAGCAGTGTTCGAGGTGGCACAGATACGCAGTATTTT. It specifies CASSVRGGTDTQYF.

The V gene is TRBV2, the J gene TRBJ1-4, with TRBD1 matching 7 bases. J lost 7 bases, V lost 8 bases, and 7 bases had no gene match. CDR3 length: 13 amino acids. Germline CDR1 is SNHLY and CDR2 is FYNNEI. The CDR3 here is CASWDSVPEKLFF. CDR3 bases: TGTGCCAGCTGGGACAGCGTCCCTGAAAAACTGTTTTTT.

The chain recombines TRBV21-1 with TRBJ2-1; the table's D call of TRBD2 was not tested on the DNA. TRBV21-1 is an annotated pseudogene. The CDR3 runs 16 residues. The CDR3 DNA is TGTGCCAGCAGCAAATTCGCGGGAAAACCCTACAATGAGCAGTTCTTC. Translation gives CASSKFAGKPYNEQFF.

The table lists this clonotype with a few counts. The CDR3 nucleotides are TGTGCCAGCAGTTACTCGAAGGCCGGGGCAGCAAGGCTGGAGACCCAGTACTTC. Its translation: CASSYSKAGAARLETQYF. V usage is TRBV6-2 or TRBV6-3 and J usage is TRBJ2-5; D tentatively reads TRBD1 or TRBD2 (5 bases each). Trimming took off 0 bases at V and 5 bases at J, with 22 bases between the two ends. CDR3 length equals 18 residues. CDR1 is MNHEY and CDR2 is SVGEGT in the germline V gene.

V and J are TRBV11-2 and TRBJ1-2, with 10 nucleotides matching TRBD1. The CDR3 has 15 amino acids. With 4 bases clipped from V and 2 bases from J, the junction kept 4 bases outside the gene matches. The germline V gene has CDR1 SGHAT and CDR2 FQNNGV. This CDR3 reads CASSSSGQGNYGYTF. CDR3 DNA: TGTGCCAGCAGCTCATCGGGACAGGGGAACTATGGCTACACCTTC.

The chain's CDR3 is CSVKTGEINQPQHF. The CDR3 DNA reads as TGCAGCGTAAAAACAGGGGAGATTAATCAGCCCCAGCATTTT. The rearrangement links TRBV29-1 to TRBJ1-5; 7 positions match TRBD1. This CDR3 comprises 14 residues. Germline loops: CDR1 SQVTM, CDR2 ANQGSEA. J lost 4 bases, V lost 6 bases, and 9 bases had no gene match.

This chain links TRBV13 with TRBJ2-5; maybe TRBD2 (6 bases). V shed 3 bases and J shed 4 bases, with 18 bases lying between them. The CDR3 consists of 16 residues. Germline V gene data show CDR1 as PRHDT and CDR2 as FYEKMQ (reference sequence). The CDR3 DNA is TGTGCCAGCAGCTTCGGAACTCGGGGGATGGGAGAGACCCAGTACTTC. Protein: CASSFGTRGMGETQYF.

This chain joins TRBV5-6 and TRBJ2-5, with TRBD1 matching 8 bases. V shed 4 bases and J 5 bases; nucleotides not matched to a gene: 1. Germline V gene data show CDR1 as SGHDT and CDR2 as YYEEEE. This CDR3 region has 12 residues. In nucleotides, the CDR3 is TGTGCCAGCAGCCAGGGGGCTGAGACCCAGTACTTC. Translated, it gives CASSQGAETQYF.